These T cell receptor beta chains were read from a single sample in a study of cytomegalovirus exposure and HLA in healthy donors. Produced via immunoSEQ multiplex PCR; TCRdb's table is partial and in-frame only. The sample yields over 250,000 clones, around 65% seen once. The sample consisted of PBMCs. These receptors all come from a female donor in good health and CMV-seronegative. CDR3s include the opening cysteine and the closing phenylalanine or tryptophan. Fields, in order: J gene, V gene, clone size, D gene, CDR3 protein, CDR3 DNA. The D gene is left open where the match is weak. The size of a clone is reported for some rows only, either as once, few or many, or as a class for expanded clones.

j_gene: TRBJ2-3; v_gene: TRBV5-1; abundance: NA; d_gene: TRBD2; CDR3aa: CASSFLAGGRGATDTQYF; CDR3nt: TGCGCCAGCAGCTTCCTAGCGGGGGGCAGGGGGGCCACAGATACGCAGTATTTT
j_gene: TRBJ2-1; v_gene: TRBV19; abundance: once; d_gene: TRBD2; CDR3aa: CASNVAGNSLSYNEQFF; CDR3nt: TGTGCCAGTAACGTAGCGGGTAACTCTCTCTCCTACAATGAGCAGTTCTTC
j_gene: TRBJ2-1; v_gene: TRBV28; abundance: NA; d_gene: TRBD2; CDR3aa: CASKEAGGSSYNEQFF; CDR3nt: TGTGCCAGCAAGGAAGCGGGAGGTAGCTCCTACAATGAGCAGTTCTTC
j_gene: TRBJ1-2; v_gene: TRBV28; abundance: NA; d_gene: TRBD1; CDR3aa: CASTPAGGQIYGYTF; CDR3nt: TGTGCCAGCACACCCGCGGGGGGACAGATCTATGGCTACACCTTC
j_gene: TRBJ2-7; v_gene: TRBV11-3; abundance: NA; d_gene: TRBD2; CDR3aa: CASSPWTSDYEQYF; CDR3nt: TGTGCCAGCAGCCCCTGGACTAGCGACTACGAGCAGTACTTC
j_gene: TRBJ2-2; v_gene: TRBV5-6; abundance: NA; d_gene: NA; CDR3aa: CASRGRVTGELFF; CDR3nt: TGTGCCAGCAGGGGGCGCGTCACCGGGGAGCTGTTTTTT
j_gene: TRBJ2-5; v_gene: TRBV28; abundance: NA; d_gene: TRBD1; CDR3aa: CAGGQGARETQYF; CDR3nt: TGTGCCGGCGGACAGGGGGCGCGGGAGACCCAGTACTTC
j_gene: TRBJ2-7; v_gene: TRBV29-1; abundance: NA; d_gene: NA; CDR3aa: CSVVTDEQYF; CDR3nt: TGCAGCGTGGTAACAGACGAGCAGTACTTC
j_gene: TRBJ1-2; v_gene: TRBV15; abundance: NA; d_gene: TRBD1; CDR3aa: CATSRDGDRGGYTF; CDR3nt: TGTGCCACCAGCAGAGATGGGGACAGGGGTGGCTACACCTTC
j_gene: TRBJ2-1; v_gene: TRBV19; abundance: few; d_gene: TRBD2; CDR3aa: CASSISSGRGNFIYNEQFF; CDR3nt: TGTGCCAGTAGTATTTCTAGCGGGAGGGGGAATTTTATCTACAATGAGCAGTTCTTC
j_gene: TRBJ1-3; v_gene: TRBV2; abundance: NA; d_gene: NA; CDR3aa: CASSPQGRSSGNTIYF; CDR3nt: TGTGCCAGCAGTCCCCAGGGGCGAAGCTCTGGAAACACCATATATTTT
j_gene: TRBJ1-5; v_gene: TRBV4-1; abundance: NA; d_gene: TRBD1; CDR3aa: CASSHGTGYGSNQPQHF; CDR3nt: TGCGCCAGCAGCCATGGGACAGGGTACGGCAGCAATCAGCCCCAGCATTTT
j_gene: TRBJ2-7; v_gene: TRBV15; abundance: NA; d_gene: NA; CDR3aa: CATSRSGSSYEQYF; CDR3nt: TGTGCCACCAGCAGAAGCGGCAGCTCCTACGAGCAGTACTTC
j_gene: TRBJ2-5; v_gene: TRBV7-2; abundance: NA; d_gene: TRBD1; CDR3aa: CASSLYDRGETQYF; CDR3nt: TGTGCCAGCAGCTTATATGACAGGGGAGAGACCCAGTACTTC
j_gene: TRBJ2-7; v_gene: TRBV6-5; abundance: once; d_gene: TRBD1; CDR3aa: CASSGQGHHEQYF; CDR3nt: TGTGCCAGCAGTGGACAGGGGCATCACGAGCAGTACTTC
j_gene: TRBJ2-7; v_gene: TRBV4-1; abundance: NA; d_gene: NA; CDR3aa: CASSPEAGSSYKQYF; CDR3nt: TGCGCCAGCAGCCCCGAGGCAGGGTCGAGCTACAAGCAGTACTTC
j_gene: TRBJ2-3; v_gene: TRBV7-9; abundance: NA; d_gene: TRBD2; CDR3aa: CASSKSGLAGSTDTQYF; CDR3nt: TGTGCCAGCAGCAAAAGCGGACTAGCGGGATCCACAGATACGCAGTATTTT
j_gene: TRBJ2-7; v_gene: TRBV10-3; abundance: NA; d_gene: NA; CDR3aa: CAISTSSGYEQYF; CDR3nt: TGTGCCATCAGCACGAGTAGCGGCTACGAGCAGTACTTC
j_gene: TRBJ2-7; v_gene: TRBV5-4; abundance: NA; d_gene: NA; CDR3aa: CASSHWRATTLYEQYF; CDR3nt: TGTGCCAGCAGCCACTGGAGGGCTACTACCCTCTACGAGCAGTACTTC
j_gene: TRBJ2-1; v_gene: TRBV27; abundance: NA; d_gene: TRBD2; CDR3aa: CASSSGLNWTSGEYNEQFF; CDR3nt: TGTGCCAGCAGTTCAGGATTAAATTGGACTAGCGGGGAATACAATGAGCAGTTCTTC
j_gene: TRBJ2-4; v_gene: TRBV28; abundance: NA; d_gene: TRBD2; CDR3aa: CASSYPGGTKNIQYF; CDR3nt: TGTGCCAGCAGTTACCCGGGGGGGACCAAAAACATTCAGTACTTC
j_gene: TRBJ2-7; v_gene: TRBV7-2; abundance: once; d_gene: TRBD2; CDR3aa: CASSLSGRLGEQYF; CDR3nt: TGTGCCAGCAGCTTAAGCGGGAGGTTGGGCGAGCAGTACTTC
j_gene: TRBJ2-1; v_gene: TRBV7-2; abundance: few; d_gene: TRBD2; CDR3aa: CASSFAGTSWINEQFF; CDR3nt: TGTGCCAGCAGCTTCGCCGGGACTAGTTGGATCAATGAGCAGTTCTTC
j_gene: TRBJ2-7; v_gene: TRBV7-9; abundance: NA; d_gene: NA; CDR3aa: CASSISGGAHEQYF; CDR3nt: TGTGCCAGCAGCATTAGCGGAGGGGCCCACGAGCAGTACTTC
j_gene: TRBJ2-7; v_gene: TRBV10-2; abundance: NA; d_gene: TRBD1; CDR3aa: CATGQGGHEQYF; CDR3nt: TGCGCCACCGGACAGGGGGGCCACGAGCAGTACTTC
j_gene: TRBJ2-7; v_gene: TRBV2; abundance: NA; d_gene: TRBD1; CDR3aa: CASSSSGTGNYEQYF; CDR3nt: TGTGCCAGCAGCAGCTCCGGGACAGGGAACTACGAGCAGTACTTC
j_gene: TRBJ2-2; v_gene: TRBV2; abundance: NA; d_gene: TRBD2; CDR3aa: CASIGLAVTGELFF; CDR3nt: TGTGCCAGCATCGGACTAGCGGTTACCGGGGAGCTGTTTTTT
j_gene: TRBJ2-6; v_gene: TRBV2; abundance: NA; d_gene: TRBD1; CDR3aa: CASSPHAGGTGANVLTF; CDR3nt: TGTGCCAGCAGCCCCCACGCAGGGGGTACTGGGGCCAACGTCCTGACTTTC
j_gene: TRBJ1-2; v_gene: TRBV6-5; abundance: NA; d_gene: TRBD1; CDR3aa: CASSSMTGSDHDYTF; CDR3nt: TGTGCCAGCAGTTCCATGACAGGGTCTGATCATGACTACACCTTC
j_gene: TRBJ1-2; v_gene: TRBV5-1; abundance: NA; d_gene: NA; CDR3aa: CASSLANTGGYGYTF; CDR3nt: TGCGCCAGCAGCTTGGCCAACACCGGCGGCTATGGCTACACCTTC
j_gene: TRBJ2-7; v_gene: TRBV6-5; abundance: NA; d_gene: TRBD1; CDR3aa: CASRPTDRGVYEQYF; CDR3nt: TGTGCCAGCAGACCAACCGACAGGGGGGTCTACGAGCAGTACTTC
j_gene: TRBJ2-1; v_gene: TRBV10-1; abundance: NA; d_gene: NA; CDR3aa: CASSDPRGYNEQFF; CDR3nt: TGCGCCAGCAGTGACCCAAGGGGGTACAATGAGCAGTTCTTC
j_gene: TRBJ2-7; v_gene: TRBV5-1; abundance: once; d_gene: TRBD2; CDR3aa: CASSLGLASSYEQYF; CDR3nt: TGCGCCAGCAGCTTAGGACTAGCGTCGTCCTACGAGCAGTACTTC
j_gene: TRBJ1-2; v_gene: TRBV28; abundance: NA; d_gene: NA; CDR3aa: CASSSSGLRYGYTF; CDR3nt: NA
j_gene: TRBJ2-1; v_gene: TRBV6-1; abundance: NA; d_gene: NA; CDR3aa: CASNQGGRSYNEQFF; CDR3nt: TGTGCCAGCAACCAGGGGGGCCGCTCCTACAATGAGCAGTTCTTC
j_gene: TRBJ1-1; v_gene: TRBV19; abundance: NA; d_gene: NA; CDR3aa: CASSIQGTIEAFF; CDR3nt: TGTGCCAGTAGTATCCAAGGGACAATAGAAGCTTTCTTT
j_gene: TRBJ2-7; v_gene: TRBV11-2; abundance: NA; d_gene: NA; CDR3aa: CASSPRVGITYEQYF; CDR3nt: TGTGCCAGCAGTCCTCGGGTTGGTATAACCTACGAGCAGTACTTC
j_gene: TRBJ2-7; v_gene: TRBV29-1; abundance: NA; d_gene: TRBD2; CDR3aa: CSVVIAGTYEQYF; CDR3nt: TGCAGCGTGGTAATAGCGGGAACCTACGAGCAGTACTTC
j_gene: TRBJ2-3; v_gene: TRBV4-1; abundance: NA; d_gene: TRBD1; CDR3aa: CASSYTGTGPDTQYF; CDR3nt: TGCGCCAGCAGCTATACCGGGACAGGGCCAGATACGCAGTATTTT
j_gene: TRBJ1-1; v_gene: TRBV7-6; abundance: NA; d_gene: NA; CDR3aa: CASSPQGYETEAFF; CDR3nt: TGTGCCAGCAGTCCACAGGGTTACGAGACTGAAGCTTTCTTT
j_gene: TRBJ1-1; v_gene: TRBV18; abundance: few; d_gene: TRBD1; CDR3aa: CASSRTGAWETEAFF; CDR3nt: TGTGCCAGCTCCCGAACAGGGGCTTGGGAAACTGAAGCTTTCTTT
j_gene: TRBJ2-7; v_gene: TRBV30; abundance: NA; d_gene: NA; CDR3aa: CAWRGGVSYEQYF; CDR3nt: TGTGCCTGGAGAGGGGGAGTTTCCTACGAGCAGTACTTC
j_gene: TRBJ2-3; v_gene: TRBV7-2; abundance: NA; d_gene: TRBD2; CDR3aa: CASSGATDTQYF; CDR3nt: TGTGCCAGTAGCGGGGCCACAGATACGCAGTATTTT
j_gene: TRBJ2-7; v_gene: TRBV30; abundance: NA; d_gene: TRBD2; CDR3aa: CAWIPHGGRRGEQYF; CDR3nt: TGTGCCTGGATACCTCACGGCGGGAGACGCGGCGAGCAGTACTTC
j_gene: TRBJ2-1; v_gene: TRBV12-5; abundance: NA; d_gene: TRBD2; CDR3aa: CASGLVQGTSINEQFF; CDR3nt: TGTGCTAGTGGTTTGGTACAAGGGACTAGCATCAATGAGCAGTTCTTC
j_gene: TRBJ2-1; v_gene: TRBV7-2; abundance: NA; d_gene: TRBD2; CDR3aa: CASSLSSGIISEQFF; CDR3nt: TGTGCCAGCAGCTTATCCAGCGGGATAATAAGTGAGCAGTTCTTC